This T cell receptor beta chain was found in a study of CD8+ T cells in alopecia areata. Extraction of RNA preceded its reverse transcription into cDNA, which served as the sequencing template. Profiling relied on immunoSEQ multiplex PCR, and the TCRdb table lists in-frame clones only, not all of them. The sample has 150,000 to 200,000 clones, around 55% seen once. The CDR3 is 12 amino acids. The germline V gene encodes CDR1 LNHNV and CDR2 YYDKDF (reference sequence). V lost 0 bases, J lost 6 bases, and 6 bases lay in between. This TCR was recovered from a human donor in good health. This chain links TRBV15 with TRBJ2-7; D is unclear. The sample was CD4+ T cells sorted from blood. The CDR3 DNA reads TGTGCCACCAGCAGAGATCTCGGCGAGCAGTACTTC. It is translated as CATSRDLGEQYF.